These 17 T cell receptor beta chains originate from one sample sequenced in a study of T cell repertoires in cytomegalovirus infection. Their antigens are not known. TCRdb analysed the reads with MiXCR anew, one entry per CDR3 protein. The sample lists some 500,000 distinct CDR3 sequences, roughly a third occurring once. The sample was cultured PBMCs, taken from culture after CMV antigen stimulation. The receptors originated from a human donor in good health (CMV status not recorded). Some clones in this sample may be carry-over from other donors' samples.

The rearrangement joins TRBV6-2 or TRBV6-3 to TRBJ2-7; weak D call: TRBD2 (6 bases). Per the germline V gene, CDR1 is MNHEY and CDR2 is SVGEGT. The CDR3 has 13 amino acids. Trimming stripped 5 bases from V and 2 bases from J, with 10 bases between. The CDR3: CASSIGRTYEQYF. In nucleotides, the CDR3 is TGTGCCAGCAGTATTGGGAGGACCTACGAGCAGTACTTC.

The table lists this clonotype with a few counts. The chain links TRBV7-2 to TRBJ2-5, with a weak D call TRBD2 (6 bases). The length of the CDR3 is 13 residues. Trimming left V 5 bases short and J 5 bases short, with 12 bases between. The V gene's germline CDR1 is SGHTA and CDR2 FQGNSA. In DNA, the CDR3 is TGTGCCAGCAGCCCTTCGGGAGCGGAGACCCAGTACTTC. Its protein is CASSPSGAETQYF. Combining the CDR3 with reference TRBV7-2 and TRBJ2-5 gives the whole variable domain GAGVSQSPSNKVTEKGKDVELRCDPISGHTALYWYRQSLGQGLEFLIYFQGNSAPDKSGLPSDRFSAERTGGSVSTLTIQRTQQEDSAVYLCASSPSGAETQYFGPGTRLLVL.

This clonotype was observed a handful of times. The chain couples TRBV7-3 to TRBJ2-3; D is possibly TRBD2 (5 bases). The CDR3 is made up of 14 amino acids. V lost 1 base, J lost 5 bases, and 10 bases lay in between. The germline gives CDR1 SGHTA, CDR2 FQGTGA. CDR3 coding DNA: TGTGCCAGCAGCTTAAATTTAGCGTTAGATACGCAGTATTTT. Protein: CASSLNLALDTQYF.

The sample holds many counts of this clonotype. This chain uses TRBV7-2 with TRBJ2-3, with TRBD2 identical over 10 bases. CDR1 and CDR2 from the germline V gene are SGHTA and FQGNSA. The CDR3 is 15 amino acids. V lost 6 bases to trimming and J lost 6 bases; unmatched junction nucleotides: 9. CDR3 amino acids: CASRPSGRAWDTQYF. The DNA of the CDR3 is TGTGCCAGCAGGCCGAGCGGGAGGGCCTGGGATACGCAGTATTTT.

CDR3 nucleotides: TGTGCCAGTAGAAGGGGGACTATACAGAACACCGGGGAGCTGTTTTTT. Its protein is CASRRGTIQNTGELFF. The chain uses TRBV19 and TRBJ2-2; weak D call: TRBD2 (7 bases). CDR3 length: 16 amino acids. Per germline, CDR1 LNHDA and CDR2 SQIVND (reference sequence). V lost 6 bases to trimming and J lost 1 base, with 15 bases between them.

This clonotype has ten or more counts. The rearrangement joins TRBV27 to TRBJ1-1; the match to TRBD1 covers 9 bases. Unmatched junction bases numbered 3, after V lost 6 bases and J lost 4 bases. Germline CDR1 reads MNHEY; CDR2 reads SMNVEV (reference sequence). The length of the CDR3 is 13 residues. The chain's CDR3 is CASSRQGGTEAFF. Written as DNA, the CDR3 is TGTGCCAGCAGCAGACAGGGGGGCACTGAAGCTTTCTTT.

The chain joins TRBV28 to TRBJ2-7; D is perhaps TRBD2 (5 bases). The V end was cut by 4 bases, the J end by 2 bases, with 15 bases between. There are 15 residues in the CDR3. Per germline, CDR1 MDHEN and CDR2 SYDVKM. DNA of the CDR3: TGTGCCAGCAGTTCGCCCCTCACTAGTGCCTACGAGCAGTACTTC. This gives the protein CASSSPLTSAYEQYF.

This clonotype has only a few counts. The chain employs TRBV12-3 or TRBV12-4 and TRBJ1-2; D is unclear. This CDR3 region has 13 residues. V was trimmed by 2 bases and J by 3 bases, leaving 7 bases between them. The CDR3 region has the DNA TGTGCCAGCAGTTTAAGGGCAGACTATGGCTACACCTTC. Protein product: CASSLRADYGYTF.

There are a few counts of this clonotype. V and J are TRBV7-9 and TRBJ2-7; possible D gene TRBD2, 6 bases. V was trimmed by 4 bases and J by 2 bases, leaving 12 bases between them. Germline V CDR1 and CDR2: SEHNR, FQNEAQ (reference sequence). The CDR3 is made up of 14 amino acids. CDR3 in amino acids: CASSSVGGTYEQYF. The CDR3 DNA reads as TGTGCCAGCAGCTCCGTTGGGGGGACCTACGAGCAGTACTTC.

This chain connects TRBV28 to TRBJ2-7; D not certain. The CDR3 is 12 amino acids. The germline V gene has CDR1 MDHEN and CDR2 SYDVKM. V was clipped by 6 bases and J by 5 bases, with 11 bases between them. This chain's CDR3 is CASSLTQNEQYF. CDR3 sequence (DNA): TGTGCCAGCAGCCTAACTCAGAACGAGCAGTACTTC.

The chain is built from TRBV12-3 or TRBV12-4 and TRBJ2-7, with 11 bases aligning to TRBD1. The CDR3 contains 15 residues. J was trimmed by 3 bases and V by 3 bases; bases with no gene match: 4. The CDR3 DNA is TGTGCCAGCAGTTTTCGGACAGGGGGCTACTACGAGCAGTACTTC. Its translation is CASSFRTGGYYEQYF.

This clonotype has ten or more counts. V gene TRBV7-2 combines with J gene TRBJ2-1; 8 positions match TRBD2. There are 14 residues in the CDR3. Germline-derived CDR1 and CDR2 are SGHTA and FQGNSA. V lost 4 bases, J lost 10 bases, and 9 bases stayed unmatched. The CDR3 DNA sequence: TGTGCCAGCAGCTGGAGAGTCTTAGCGGGGGAGCAGTTCTTC. Protein sequence: CASSWRVLAGEQFF.

The J gene is TRBJ1-1, the V gene TRBV7-2; 7 nucleotides agree with TRBD1. V trimming: 10 bases; J trimming: 6 bases; junction bases outside the gene matches: 11. CDR3 length: 13 residues. Germline CDR1 is SGHTA and CDR2 is FQGNSA. This CDR3 is CAIKPPGQAEAFF. The CDR3 DNA is TGTGCCATCAAACCTCCTGGACAGGCTGAAGCTTTCTTT.

V gene TRBV19 combines with J gene TRBJ2-1; 7 bases line up with TRBD2. Trimming cost V 6 bases and J 8 bases; bases outside gene matches: 16. CDR1 is LNHDA, CDR2 SQIVND, per germline (reference sequence). CDR3 size: 16 residues. The CDR3 is CASRLSGTTPRHEQFF. The CDR3, as DNA: TGTGCCAGTAGACTCTCCGGGACTACCCCACGCCATGAGCAGTTCTTC.

The chain combines TRBV4-1 with TRBJ1-1; 7 bases are a match to TRBD1. Germline CDR1 MGHRA, CDR2 YSYEKL. V lost 6 bases and J lost 0; bases outside the gene matches: 10. The CDR3 has 16 amino acids. The CDR3 nucleotides are TGCGCCAGCAGTCGGGACAGCCAAGACCTGAACACTGAAGCTTTCTTT. It translates to CASSRDSQDLNTEAFF.

The V call is TRBV20-1, the J call TRBJ2-1; 9 bases fit TRBD2. This CDR3 has 16 residues. After removal of 5 bases from V and 1 base from J, the junction contained 9 bases not matched to a gene. The germline V gene encodes CDR1 DFQATT and CDR2 SNEGSKA (reference sequence). The CDR3 DNA follows: TGCAGTGCTTCTTTGACTAGCGGACGTTCCTACAATGAGCAGTTCTTC. Translation gives CSASLTSGRSYNEQFF.

V gene TRBV6-4 combines with J gene TRBJ2-1; the match to TRBD2 covers 7 bases. V lost 3 bases, J lost 11 bases, and 4 bases stayed unmatched. Germline loops: CDR1 MRHNA, CDR2 SNTAGT. There are 12 residues in the CDR3. CDR3 region: CASSEGRGQQFF. The CDR3 nucleotides are TGTGCCAGCAGTGAAGGGAGGGGCCAGCAGTTCTTC.